The clone carrying this T cell receptor (beta chain) was seen at least ten times. The target antigen is unknown. The data originate from a study of CD8 T cells in ankylosing spondylitis. Whole-study findings and limits: Prior literature has documented some motif variants in synovial fluid and blood from reactive arthritis.

Trimming removed 5 bases from V and 2 bases from J, with 16 bases in between. CDR1 SGHRS and CDR2 YFSETQ come from the germline V gene. The CDR3 consists of 15 residues. Quantitative molecular-barcoded 5'-RACE generated the TCR beta libraries. MiXCR, run by TCRdb on the 5' RACE reads, gives a single entry per CDR3 protein. The repertoire holds 50,000 to 75,000 distinct CDR3 sequences, 6.2% seen once, with approximately 5% in the top ten. The chain employs TRBV5-1 and TRBJ2-5; maybe TRBD1 (6 bases). The receptor was isolated from a male donor with ankylosing spondylitis. Material: synovial fluid, either unsorted or a sorted T cell fraction (not recorded which). The chain's CDR3 is CASSLRGMGQETQYF. The CDR3, as DNA: TGCGCCAGCAGTCTCAGGGGAATGGGTCAAGAGACCCAGTACTTC.